A single sample gave rise to the 17 T cell receptor beta chains below, sequenced in a study of response to subunit inactivated influenza vaccine. TCRdb re-called the RT-PCR reads with MiXCR, one entry per CDR3 protein. Of 150,000 to 200,000 distinct CDR3 sequences listed, approximately 10% are singletons. The sequencing here drew on non-naive T cells sorted from PBMCs, taken roughly 48 days after vaccination. The receptors originated from a middle-aged man who received an inactivated influenza vaccine.

The V and J genes are TRBV5-6 and TRBJ1-4, with TRBD1 matching over 7 bases. This CDR3 is built from 14 residues. CDR1 SGHDT and CDR2 YYEEEE come from the germline V gene. V lost 4 bases to trimming and J lost 5 bases; unmatched junction nucleotides: 5. CDR3 sequence (DNA): TGTGCCAGCAGCCGAGGGACAGAGAATGAAAAACTGTTTTTT. Amino acids: CASSRGTENEKLFF.

This clonotype was detected many times. The chain uses TRBV28 and TRBJ2-5; unclear D gene. The V end lost 5 bases, the J end lost 1 base, and 14 bases lay between the germline ends. Per germline, CDR1 MDHEN and CDR2 SYDVKM. The CDR3 contains 15 residues. The CDR3 bases are TGTGCCAGCAGTCCTAGGAGATGGGCCCAAGAGACCCAGTACTTC. This translates into CASSPRRWAQETQYF.

This clonotype was seen a handful of times. The J gene is TRBJ2-1, the V gene TRBV6-5; D might be TRBD1 (5 bases). Germline V gene lookup returns CDR1 MNHEY and CDR2 SVGAGI. The CDR3 totals 16 residues. Deletions cut 4 bases from V and 4 bases from J, with 17 bases between. In nucleotides, the CDR3 is TGTGCCAGCAGTTCAGTCCCAGGGAAGGTTTACAATGAGCAGTTCTTC. The encoded protein is CASSSVPGKVYNEQFF.

This clonotype has more than one count but fewer than ten. The V gene is TRBV4-1, the J gene TRBJ2-7; D is unclear. From germline, CDR1 is MGHRA and CDR2 YSYEKL. V was cut by 8 bases and J by 6 bases, with 17 bases left in between. This CDR3 has 13 residues. In nucleotides, the CDR3 is TGCGCCAGCGCCATGACGGATCAGACCGAGCAGTACTTC. Its translation is CASAMTDQTEQYF.

V is TRBV20-1 and J is TRBJ2-1, with 13 bases identical to TRBD2. There are 15 residues in the CDR3. CDR1 is DFQATT, CDR2 SNEGSKA, per germline (reference sequence). V gave up 5 bases and J gave up 7 bases; unmatched junction bases: 8. CDR3 residues: CSAGLAGETTNEQFF. The CDR3, as DNA: TGCAGTGCTGGACTAGCGGGGGAAACTACAAATGAGCAGTTCTTC.

This clonotype occurred a few times. The chain links TRBV2 to TRBJ2-5, with TRBD2 identical over 13 bases. The CDR3 spans 16 residues. Germline V gene sequence: CDR1 SNHLY, CDR2 FYNNEI. The ends lost 6 bases at V and 7 bases at J; junction bases unmatched: 11. The CDR3: CASSQGLAGSGGTQYF. The CDR3 nucleotides are TGTGCCAGCAGCCAGGGACTAGCGGGATCGGGGGGGACCCAGTACTTC.

The chain combines TRBV6-5 with TRBJ1-4, with 12 bases identical to TRBD1. Germline V CDR1 and CDR2: MNHEY, SVGAGI. This CDR3 has 19 amino acids. V dropped 2 bases and J dropped 8; count of bases not matched to a gene: 15. The CDR3 nucleotides are TGTGCCAGCAGTTACCACCGCGGGGACAGGGGGCTTTTCGGAGAAAAACTGTTTTTT. It is translated as CASSYHRGDRGLFGEKLFF.

The J gene is TRBJ2-7, the V gene TRBV28, with a tentative D call TRBD2 (6 bases). This CDR3 contains 13 residues. Trimming took off 5 bases at V and 3 bases at J, with 11 bases between the two ends. Per the germline V gene, CDR1 is MDHEN and CDR2 is SYDVKM. The CDR3 DNA reads as TGTGCCAGCAGTGGCGGGGCCATCTACGAGCAGTACTTC. Residues: CASSGGAIYEQYF.

There are a few counts of this clonotype. The chain links TRBV5-6 to TRBJ2-3; 10 bases are a match to TRBD1. Unmatched junction bases numbered 12, after V lost 0 bases and J lost 2 bases. The CDR3 totals 19 residues. CDR1 and CDR2 from the germline V gene are SGHDT and YYEEEE. The CDR3 DNA reads as TGTGCCAGCAGCTTGGCGGTGGCAAGGGGACAGGGGAACACAGATACGCAGTATTTT. Translation: CASSLAVARGQGNTDTQYF.

This chain joins TRBV28 and TRBJ1-1; no firm D call. The CDR3 is made up of 14 amino acids. Trimming took 7 bases from V and 2 from J, leaving 14 bases between them. Germline assignment: CDR1 MDHEN and CDR2 SYDVKM. The CDR3 coding sequence is TGTGCCAGCAATAAATGGGCGGTAAACACTGAAGCTTTCTTT. This codes for CASNKWAVNTEAFF.

Turning to this clonotype: A much larger clone differs from this one at a single base, so this may be a read error. The V gene is TRBV6-2 or TRBV6-3, the J gene TRBJ1-1; D may be TRBD1 (5 bases). V was cut by 0 bases and J by 4 bases, with 12 bases left in between. The CDR3 totals 15 residues. Germline CDR1 is MNHEY and CDR2 is SVGEGT. The CDR3 DNA sequence: TGTGCCAGCAGTTACTCGACAGCGAGAGGCACTGAAGCTTTCTTT. Translated, it gives CASSYSTARGTEAFF.

The sample holds a few counts of this clonotype. The chain joins TRBV15 to TRBJ2-3, with D perhaps matching TRBD2 (6 bases). The CDR3 totals 16 residues. Germline lookup yields CDR1 LNHNV and CDR2 YYDKDF (reference sequence). V was clipped by 0 bases and J by 4 bases, with 14 bases between them. Here the CDR3 reads CATSRDRTGVADTQYF. CDR3 DNA: TGTGCCACCAGCAGAGACAGAACGGGAGTGGCAGATACGCAGTATTTT.

This sequence joins TRBV3-1 and TRBJ1-6, with D unresolved. The ends were cut back, 0 bases at V and 10 bases at J, with 10 bases in the middle. Per the germline V gene, CDR1 is LGHDT and CDR2 is YNNKEL (reference sequence). This CDR3 contains 14 residues. The CDR3 DNA reads TGTGCCAGCAGCCAAGATCAAGGGCGCTCACCCCTCCACTTT. Its translation: CASSQDQGRSPLHF. Filled out from reference TRBV3-1 and TRBJ1-6, the complete variable domain reads DTAVSQTPKYLVTQMGNDKSIKCEQNLGHDTMYWYKQDSKKFLKIMFSYNNKELIINETVPNRFSPKSPDKAHLNLHINSLELGDSAVYFCASSQDQGRSPLHFGNGTRLTVT.

This clonotype was seen a few times. The chain joins TRBV5-1 to TRBJ2-5, with D perhaps matching TRBD1 (6 bases). Germline V gene lookup returns CDR1 SGHRS and CDR2 YFSETQ. There are 14 residues in the CDR3. Trimming pared 4 bases from V and 1 base from J, leaving 11 bases between. The CDR3 bases are TGCGCCAGCAGCGAACAGGGTGTCCAAGAGACCCAGTACTTC. Amino acids: CASSEQGVQETQYF.

This clonotype was recorded a few times. This chain links TRBV7-2 with TRBJ1-4, with D possibly matching TRBD1 (5 bases). Between the trimmed V and J ends, which lost 6 bases and 6 bases, there was a span of 11 bases. The CDR3 has 13 residues. Germline V gene sequence: CDR1 SGHTA, CDR2 FQGNSA. DNA for the CDR3: TGTGCCAGCAGTGGGGGGTTTGATGAAAAACTGTTTTTT. Amino acid sequence: CASSGGFDEKLFF.

V gene TRBV7-9 combines with J gene TRBJ2-3, with 8 bases lining up with TRBD2. V lost 6 bases and J lost 4; bases outside the gene matches: 9. Looked up from germline, CDR1 is SEHNR and CDR2 is FQNEAQ (reference sequence). CDR3 length: 15 amino acids. The CDR3 DNA reads TGTGCCAGCAGTGCCAGCGGGAGAGGATCAGATACGCAGTATTTT. Encoded protein: CASSASGRGSDTQYF.

The chain links TRBV4-3 to TRBJ2-1; either TRBD1 or TRBD2 may supply D (5 bases each). Germline-derived CDR1 and CDR2 are LGHNA and YSLEER. V gave up 0 bases and J gave up 2 bases, with 14 bases separating them. The CDR3 consists of 17 residues. CDR3 region: CASSQEVGESPYNEQFF. The CDR3 coding sequence is TGCGCCAGCAGCCAAGAGGTGGGGGAAAGCCCCTACAATGAGCAGTTCTTC.